Listed here is a single T cell receptor (beta chain). What it recognizes is unknown. Repertoires were generated with immunoSEQ multiplex PCR, while TCRdb's copy carries only in-frame clones and drops some. The sample consists of 9,500 to 11,000 clones, about 81% of them appearing once. This record belongs to a study of CD4 T cells in relation to SARS-CoV-2 and coronaviruses. Study outcomes and limitations: Roughly 69% of donors had memory CD4+ clonotypes crossrecognizing SARS-CoV-2 and common cold coronavirus spike.

Unexposed donor CD4+ T cells date from 2011-2018, before the COVID-19 pandemic. The cells were cultured for 10 days before CD4+ T cells were isolated. Unexposed-donor CD4+ T cells were probed with SARS-CoV-2 S/N and four cold-coronavirus spikes, cells permitting. CDR3 length: 14 amino acids. Trimming removed 3 bases at V and 8 bases at J, with 16 bases between. The V gene's germline CDR1 is SGHVS and CDR2 FQNEAQ. Sequencing input: CD4+ T cells from PBMCs, cultured in vitro. This chain joins TRBV7-8 and TRBJ1-2; D remains ambiguous. The TCR was taken from a human donor in good health. The CDR3 nucleotides read TGTGCCAGCAGCTTGGCCGACCTGGGAGGCGGCTACACCTTC. Translation gives CASSLADLGGGYTF.